This T cell receptor beta chain was retrieved from a study of Ad26.COV2.S vaccination and SARS-CoV-2 variants (dated by TCRdb to 2020 to 2023). Concerning the study at large: Vaccine-arm donors came from COV1001, a multicentre, randomized, double-blind, placebo-controlled phase I-IIa trial of Ad26.COV2.S in healthy adults. Investigators did not know the trial group allocation while performing experiments and assessing outcomes. A total of 32 samples were included in the TCR-sequenced set, comprising 19 Ad26.COV2.S vaccine recipients, 5 placebo recipients and 8 SARS-CoV-2 convalescent individuals. Participants in the trial were split at random into five groups of five each, receiving low-dose or high-dose Ad26.COV2.S once or twice, or else placebo on both occasions. Ad26.COV2.S was administered intramuscularly at 5 x 10^10 or 1 x 10^11 viral particles, either as a single shot or as two shots given 56 days apart. Sequencing of the TCRbeta repertoire served to evaluate the specificity and breadth of SARS-CoV-2-reactive T cell receptors following Ad26.COV2.S vaccination. Broader findings and caveats from the paper: Compared with placebo recipients, Ad26.COV2.S recipients showed higher spike-specific TCR breadth (P = 0.0014). Vaccine and placebo recipients had comparable non-spike TCR breadth, which fits with the vaccine containing only spike. The study lacked the statistical power to compare responses across vaccine doses or regimens. The authors noted that the TCR breadth and depth analyses may have underestimated total T cell responses. After vaccination, substantial breadth of spike-specific CD8+ and CD4+ T cell responses was reported.

The treatment or condition label for this specimen denotes: 15 to 20 received Ad26.COV2.S at low or high dose, single or two shots; about five received placebo; per-sample allocation not given. Repertoires of vaccine and placebo recipients were sequenced from samples taken on day 63 after the first injection. Cohort 1b enrolled roughly 25 adults aged 18-55 years at a single site in Boston, USA, between 29 July and 7 August 2020. Ad26.COV2.S consisted of a replication-incompetent adenovirus type 26 vector by which a prefusion-stabilized SARS-CoV-2 spike protein from the original Wuhan strain was expressed. The immunoSEQ Assay was the method used to sequence TCRbeta CDR3 regions. After extraction, genomic DNA underwent amplification by bias-controlled multiplex PCR, followed by high-throughput sequencing. Per the authors' processing: To quantify the absolute abundance of each unique TCRbeta CDR3 region, sequences were collapsed and filtered. Usable DNA was measured by amplifying reference genes present in all nucleated cells, and TCRbeta template counts were normalized to that usable DNA to estimate T cell fraction. Repertoire TCRs were annotated as SARS-CoV-2-specific when V gene, CDR3 amino acid sequence and J gene were exactly matched to a known reactive TCR set. The reference SARS-CoV-2 TCR set was obtained from MIRA and was filtered for enrichment in COVID-19-positive ImmuneCODE repertoires, whereby public or cross-reactive TCRs were removed. Drawing on the MIRA antigens, annotated TCRs were analysed further at the level of specific ORF or position within ORF. Breadth was defined as annotated unique rearrangements over total unique productive rearrangements; depth was the summed frequency of those rearrangements. Two-sided Wilcoxon rank-sum tests were used to compare TCR breadth between groups. This is the immuneACCESS table as TCRdb keeps it, with only in-frame sequences that have V and J called. A part of the clones is gone; compared with another copy, unresolved V genes explain less than half, and the rest is unexplained. V and J calls and clone size come straight from that table; D and trimming were deduced from the DNA. In this sample the table shows roughly 400,000 clones, around 92% of which occur a single time. Jointly, the top ten make up 1.5% to 2% of the sample.

Reading from cysteine to phenylalanine, the CDR3 counts 15 amino acids. This entry keeps only the CDR3 DNA: 45 bases, framed from base 1. The germline ends are 17 bases apart after V is trimmed by 4 bases and J by 7 bases. CDR1 and CDR2 are read off the germline V gene (reference sequence) as PRHDT and FYEKMQ. This clone was detected a few times. Its antigen is still unknown. One base away there is no much larger clone; base qualities are not given. Specimen: peripheral blood, collected in a trial of Ad26.COV2.S vaccine versus placebo. This sequence was found in a person between 18 and 65 years old who received the Ad26.COV2.S COVID-19 vaccine or a placebo. The chain employs TRBV13 and TRBJ2-1, with TRBD2 as a weak D call on 6 bases. Here the CDR3 is given as CASSSPGTGRNEQFF. The DNA sequence is TGTGCCAGCAGCTCCCCCGGGACTGGGCGGAATGAGCAGTTCTTC.